Presented here are 6 T cell receptor beta chains from one specimen sequenced in a study of CD8 T cells in Susac syndrome. With random hexamers, roughly 0.5 to 1 ug RNA was reverse transcribed. TCRdb recomputed calls from the immunoSEQ multiplex PCR reads with MiXCR, one row per CDR3 protein. Here the sample spans roughly 150,000 distinct CDR3 sequences, roughly 94% being singletons. Sequencing input: CD8+ T cells from PBMCs. The receptors were gathered from a human donor with multiple sclerosis.

V and J are TRBV7-9 and TRBJ1-6, with 7 bases that match TRBD1. The CDR3 is made up of 15 amino acids. V gave up 1 base and J gave up 7 bases; unmatched junction bases: 4. CDR1 and CDR2 from the germline V gene are SEHNR and FQNEAQ (reference sequence). CDR3 nucleotide sequence: TGTGCCAGCAGCTTAGAGCCCAGGGGGAATTCACCCCTCCACTTT. It is translated as CASSLEPRGNSPLHF.

The chain links TRBV20-1 to TRBJ1-1; a weak D match, TRBD1 (6 bases). This CDR3 has 13 amino acids. The germline gives CDR1 DFQATT, CDR2 SNEGSKA (reference sequence). The V end was cut by 1 base, the J end by 4 bases, with 10 bases between. The CDR3 reads CSARGRGLTEAFF. In DNA form, the CDR3 reads TGCAGTGCTAGAGGCCGGGGGCTCACTGAAGCTTTCTTT.

This sequence joins TRBV23-1 and TRBJ1-4, with TRBD1 as a possible D gene (5 bases). TRBV23-1 is assigned to the ORF class and has an uncertain function. Trimming left V 1 base short and J 5 bases short, with 23 bases between. The CDR3 covers 19 residues. The CDR3, as DNA: TGCGCCAGCAGTCAATTGCCAGGGAGGTGCCGTTGGCGGAATGAAAAACTGTTTTTT. Translated: CASSQLPGRCRWRNEKLFF.

The chain has TRBV6-1 and TRBJ1-5; no definite D call. Trimming pared 6 bases from V and 3 bases from J, leaving 24 bases between. This CDR3 comprises 18 residues. From germline, CDR1 is MNHNS and CDR2 SASEGT. The CDR3 loop reads CASSETSQARRFNQPQHF. The CDR3 DNA reads as TGTGCCAGCAGCGAAACGAGCCAGGCCCGGAGGTTCAATCAGCCCCAGCATTTT.

The V and J genes are TRBV12-3 or TRBV12-4 and TRBJ2-6; 12 bases align to TRBD1. The CDR3 is 18 amino acids. V gave up 3 bases and J gave up 3 bases; unmatched junction bases: 6. This CDR3 reads CASSFPGQGARGANVLTF. The CDR3 DNA is TGTGCCAGCAGTTTCCCGGGACAGGGGGCTCGTGGGGCCAACGTCCTGACTTTC.

This clonotype was recorded once. J is TRBJ2-1 and V is TRBV9; D possibly corresponds to TRBD2 (6 bases). Trimming stripped 3 bases from V and 0 bases from J, with 16 bases between. Germline lookup yields CDR1 SGDLS and CDR2 YYNGEE. The CDR3 runs to 17 residues. CDR3 amino acids: CASSAISGSGSYNEQFF. Here the CDR3 DNA reads TGTGCCAGCAGCGCGATAAGCGGGTCCGGCTCCTACAATGAGCAGTTCTTC. The whole variable domain, filled in from reference TRBV9 and TRBJ2-1, reads DSGVTQTPKHLITATGQRVTLRCSPRSGDLSVYWYQQSLDQGLQFLIQYYNGEERAKGNILERFSAQQFPDLHSELNLSSLELGDSALYFCASSAISGSGSYNEQFFGPGTRLTVL.